Listed below are T cell receptor beta chains from one sample, sequenced in a study of blood T cell repertoires in COVID-19. Only in-frame clones appear in the TCRdb table, and some are missing; sequencing was by immunoSEQ multiplex PCR. In the table there are roughly 38,000 clones, 65% to 85% of which are singletons. Sample: peripheral blood. The origin of the receptors is a man aged 55 to 70 in a cohort sampled during active COVID-19. The CDR3 runs from the conserved cysteine through the conserved F or W. D genes are given only for firm matches. A row's size may be missing; if present it is once, few, many or a size class.

TRBJ2-7,TRBV14,.,.,TGTGCCAGCAGCCAGAGTCCCGGCTACGAGCAGTACTTC,CASSQSPGYEQYF
TRBJ1-1,TRBV3-1/TRBV3-2,.,once,TGTGCCAGCAGCCAAGGGAGGGGATACACTGAAGCTTTCTTT,CASSQGRGYTEAFF
TRBJ1-5,TRBV6-5,TRBD1,.,TGTGCCAGCAGACGCAAAACAGGGGATCAGCCCCAGCATTTT,CASRRKTGDQPQHF
TRBJ2-7,TRBV12-3/TRBV12-4,.,few,TGTGCCAGCAGTCGGACAGATACCTACGAGCAGTACTTC,CASSRTDTYEQYF
TRBJ2-1,TRBV19,TRBD2,few,TGTGCCAGTAGTATCCTCCCGGGACTAGCGATAGACAATGAGCAGTTCTTC,CASSILPGLAIDNEQFF
TRBJ1-4,TRBV15,TRBD1,.,TGTGCCACCAGCAGGGCTACAGGGGCCGCAACTAATGAAAAACTGTTTTTT,CATSRATGAATNEKLFF
TRBJ2-3,TRBV7-8,.,.,TGTGCCAGCAGTCCAAGCGGCGGATATACGCAGTATTTT,CASSPSGGYTQYF
TRBJ2-5,TRBV27,.,.,TGTGCCAGCAGGGGATTCGGGCTTGGCGGGCCAAGGACCCAGTACTTC,CASRGFGLGGPRTQYF
TRBJ2-5,TRBV18,.,.,TGTGCCAGCTCACCAGTGCGGGGAGGCCAAGAGACCCAGTACTTC,CASSPVRGGQETQYF
TRBJ2-3,TRBV9,.,.,TGTGCCAGCAGCCCTTCAGGAGATACGCAGTATTTT,CASSPSGDTQYF
TRBJ2-5,TRBV6-5,.,.,TGTGCCAGCAGCCCGGGCCAAGAGACCCAGTACTTC,CASSPGQETQYF
TRBJ2-7,TRBV9,.,few,TGTGCCAGCAGCTTTCCTACAGGGTCTCACGCCTACGAGCAGTACTTC,CASSFPTGSHAYEQYF
TRBJ1-4,TRBV28,.,.,TGTGCCAGCGGGCGGGGACGTGAAAAACTGTTTTTT,CASGRGREKLFF
TRBJ2-3,TRBV4-3,TRBD1,.,TGCGCCAGCAGCCAGAGGACAGGCCCGGGCACTACGCAGTATTTT,CASSQRTGPGTTQYF
TRBJ1-4,TRBV28,.,.,TGTGCCAGCAGTGGTGGACAGTCTAATGAAAAACTGTTTTTT,CASSGGQSNEKLFF
TRBJ2-6,TRBV5-1,TRBD1,.,TGCGCCAGCAGGTCTCCGGGACAGGGGGCACAAGGGTCTGGGGCCAACGTCCTGACTTTC,CASRSPGQGAQGSGANVLTF
TRBJ2-7,TRBV12-3/TRBV12-4,.,.,TGTGCCAGCAGTTTAGGTTCAACCTACGAGCAGTACTTC,CASSLGSTYEQYF
TRBJ1-2,TRBV10-3,TRBD1,.,TGTGCCATCGGACAGGGGAATGGCTACACCTTC,CAIGQGNGYTF
TRBJ1-1,TRBV5-5,TRBD1,.,TGTGCCAGCAGCTTTGGGATCCGGGACAGCCAAAACACTGAAGCTTTCTTT,CASSFGIRDSQNTEAFF
TRBJ1-1,TRBV7-8,TRBD1,.,TGTGCCAGCGCGGGGACAGTGAACACTGAAGCTTTCTTT,CASAGTVNTEAFF
TRBJ2-7,TRBV27,TRBD2,.,TGTGCCAGCAGTGGGGGCGGGACTAGAGCCGAGCAGTACTTC,CASSGGGTRAEQYF
TRBJ1-2,TRBV14,TRBD1,.,TGTGCCAGCAGCCCGACAGGGAAGGGGCCCTATGGCTACACCTTC,CASSPTGKGPYGYTF
TRBJ2-3,TRBV24-1,.,.,TGTGCCACCAGTGACCTCGCCGGGGGGCCTACGCAGTATTTT,CATSDLAGGPTQYF
TRBJ2-5,TRBV7-2,TRBD2,once,TGTGCCAGCAGCTTAGTACTAGCGGAGACCCAGTACTTC,CASSLVLAETQYF
TRBJ2-3,TRBV3-1/TRBV3-2,TRBD2,.,TGTGCCAGCAGCCAGGAACCGAGCGGGGGCACAGATACGCAGTATTTT,CASSQEPSGGTDTQYF
TRBJ1-2,TRBV9,TRBD1,.,TGTGCCAGTTCAGGGGGCGTCTATGGCTACACCTTC,CASSGGVYGYTF
TRBJ1-3,TRBV11-2,TRBD1,.,TGTGCCAGCAGCTACCGACAGGGACCCTCTGGAAACACCATATATTTT,CASSYRQGPSGNTIYF
TRBJ2-5,TRBV24-1,.,.,TGTGCCACCAGTGATCCAGGGTGGGAGACCCAGTACTTC,CATSDPGWETQYF
TRBJ1-3,TRBV7-9,.,.,TGTGCCAGCAGCTTAAGTCTTGGGTGGAGAAGCTCTGGAAACACCATATATTTT,CASSLSLGWRSSGNTIYF
TRBJ2-5,TRBV24-1,.,.,TGTGCCACCAGTGACCGAACTAGATTCGAGGAGACCCAGTACTTC,CATSDRTRFEETQYF
TRBJ1-2,TRBV9,TRBD1,.,TGTGCCAGCAGCGTCGGACAGGATCCTAACTATGGCTACACCTTC,CASSVGQDPNYGYTF